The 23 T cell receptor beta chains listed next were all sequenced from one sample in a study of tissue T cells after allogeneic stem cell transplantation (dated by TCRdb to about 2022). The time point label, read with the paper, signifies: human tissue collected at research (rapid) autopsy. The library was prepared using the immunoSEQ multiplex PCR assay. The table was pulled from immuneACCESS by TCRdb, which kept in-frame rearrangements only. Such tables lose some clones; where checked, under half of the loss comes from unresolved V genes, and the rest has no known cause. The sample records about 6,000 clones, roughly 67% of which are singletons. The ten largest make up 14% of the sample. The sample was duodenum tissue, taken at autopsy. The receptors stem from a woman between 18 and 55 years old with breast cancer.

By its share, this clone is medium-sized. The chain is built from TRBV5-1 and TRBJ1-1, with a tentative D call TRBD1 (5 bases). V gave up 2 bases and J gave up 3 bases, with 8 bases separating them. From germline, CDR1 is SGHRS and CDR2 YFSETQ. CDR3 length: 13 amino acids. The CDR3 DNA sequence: TGCGCCAGCAGCTTCGGGGGTTACACTGAAGCTTTCTTT. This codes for CASSFGGYTEAFF. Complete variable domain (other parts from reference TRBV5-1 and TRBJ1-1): KAGVTQTPRYLIKTRGQQVTLSCSPISGHRSVSWYQQTPGQGLQFLFEYFSETQRNKGNFPGRFSGRQFSNSRSEMNVSTLELGDSALYLCASSFGGYTEAFFGQGTRLTVV.

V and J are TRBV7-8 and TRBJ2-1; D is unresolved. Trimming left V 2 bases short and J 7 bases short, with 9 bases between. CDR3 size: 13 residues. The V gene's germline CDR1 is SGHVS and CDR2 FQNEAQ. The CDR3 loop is CASSLNWVNEQFF. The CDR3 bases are TGTGCCAGCAGCTTAAATTGGGTGAATGAGCAGTTCTTC.

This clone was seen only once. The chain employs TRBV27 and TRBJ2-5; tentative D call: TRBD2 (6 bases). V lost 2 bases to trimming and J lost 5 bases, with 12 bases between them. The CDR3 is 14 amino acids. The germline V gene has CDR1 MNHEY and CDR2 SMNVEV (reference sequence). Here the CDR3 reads CASSLAGTPETQYF. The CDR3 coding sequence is TGTGCCAGCAGTTTAGCCGGGACTCCGGAGACCCAGTACTTC.

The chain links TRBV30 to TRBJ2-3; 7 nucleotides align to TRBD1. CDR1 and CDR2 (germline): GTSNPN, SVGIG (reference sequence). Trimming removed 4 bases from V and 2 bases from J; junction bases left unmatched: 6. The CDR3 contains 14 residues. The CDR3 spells CAWNRDSNTDTQYF. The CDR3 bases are TGTGCCTGGAACCGGGACAGTAACACAGATACGCAGTATTTT.

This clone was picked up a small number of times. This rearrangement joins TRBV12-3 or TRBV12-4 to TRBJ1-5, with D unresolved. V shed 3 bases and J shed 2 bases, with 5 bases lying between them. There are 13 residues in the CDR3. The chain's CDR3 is CASSLFGNQPQHF. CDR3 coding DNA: TGTGCCAGCAGTTTGTTCGGCAATCAGCCCCAGCATTTT.

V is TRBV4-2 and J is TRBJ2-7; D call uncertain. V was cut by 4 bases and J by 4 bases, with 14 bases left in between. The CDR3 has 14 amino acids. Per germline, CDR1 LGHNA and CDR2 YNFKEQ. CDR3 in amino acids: CASSPVGGKYEQYF. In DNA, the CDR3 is TGTGCCAGCAGCCCGGTCGGCGGTAAGTACGAGCAGTACTTC.

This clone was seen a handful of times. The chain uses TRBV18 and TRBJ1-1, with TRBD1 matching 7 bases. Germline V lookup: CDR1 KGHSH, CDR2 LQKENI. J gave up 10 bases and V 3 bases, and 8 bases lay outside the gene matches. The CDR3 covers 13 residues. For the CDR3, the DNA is TGTGCCAGCTCACCCACCGCCAGGGGGGCAGCTTTCTTT. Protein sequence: CASSPTARGAAFF.

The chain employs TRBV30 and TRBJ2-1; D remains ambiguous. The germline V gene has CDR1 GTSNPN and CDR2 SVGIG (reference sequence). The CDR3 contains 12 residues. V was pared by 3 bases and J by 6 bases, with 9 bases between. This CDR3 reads CAWRTSSNEQFF. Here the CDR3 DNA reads TGTGCCTGGAGAACTTCATCCAATGAGCAGTTCTTC.

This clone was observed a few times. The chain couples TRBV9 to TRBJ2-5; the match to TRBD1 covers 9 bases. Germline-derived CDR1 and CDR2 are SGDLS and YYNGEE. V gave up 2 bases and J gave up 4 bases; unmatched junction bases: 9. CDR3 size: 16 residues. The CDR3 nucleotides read TGTGCCAGCAGCGTCCGGACAGGGGCCTTGGGAGAGACCCAGTACTTC. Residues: CASSVRTGALGETQYF.

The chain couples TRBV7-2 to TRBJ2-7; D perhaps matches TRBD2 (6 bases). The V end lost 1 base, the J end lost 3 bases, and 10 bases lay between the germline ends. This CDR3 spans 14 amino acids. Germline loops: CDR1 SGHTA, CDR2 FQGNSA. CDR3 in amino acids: CASSLEGGNYEQYF. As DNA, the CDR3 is TGTGCCAGCAGCTTAGAAGGAGGGAACTACGAGCAGTACTTC.

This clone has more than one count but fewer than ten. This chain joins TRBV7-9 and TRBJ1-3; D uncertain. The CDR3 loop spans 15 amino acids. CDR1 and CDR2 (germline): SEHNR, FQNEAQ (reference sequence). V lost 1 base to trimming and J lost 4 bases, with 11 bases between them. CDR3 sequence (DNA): TGTGCCAGCAGCTTAGGACAAGCCCACGGAAACACCATATATTTT. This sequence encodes CASSLGQAHGNTIYF.

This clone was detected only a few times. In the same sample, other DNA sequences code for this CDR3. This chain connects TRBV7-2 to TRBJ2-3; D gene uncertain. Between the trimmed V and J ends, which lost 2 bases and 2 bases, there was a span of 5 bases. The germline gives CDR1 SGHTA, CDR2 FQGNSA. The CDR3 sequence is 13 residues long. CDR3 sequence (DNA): TGTGCCAGCAGCTTACCCGCCACAGATACGCAGTATTTT. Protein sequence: CASSLPATDTQYF.

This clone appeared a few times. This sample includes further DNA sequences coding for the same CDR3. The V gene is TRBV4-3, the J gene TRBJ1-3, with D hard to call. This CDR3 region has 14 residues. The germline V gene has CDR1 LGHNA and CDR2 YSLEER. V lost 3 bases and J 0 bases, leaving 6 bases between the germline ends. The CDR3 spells CASSQAASGNTIYF. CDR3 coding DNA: TGCGCCAGCAGCCAGGCAGCCTCTGGAAACACCATATATTTT.

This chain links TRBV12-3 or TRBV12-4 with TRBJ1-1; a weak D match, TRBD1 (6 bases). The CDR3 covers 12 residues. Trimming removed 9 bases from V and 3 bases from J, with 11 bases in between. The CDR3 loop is CASGGGDTEAFF. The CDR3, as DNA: TGTGCCAGTGGCGGGGGCGACACTGAAGCTTTCTTT.

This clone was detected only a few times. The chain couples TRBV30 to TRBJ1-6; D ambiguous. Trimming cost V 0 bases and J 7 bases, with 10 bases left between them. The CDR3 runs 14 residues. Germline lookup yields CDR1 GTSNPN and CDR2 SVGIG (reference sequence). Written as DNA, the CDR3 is TGTGCCTGGAGTGTCCGCGACGGCAATTCACCCCTCCACTTT. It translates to CAWSVRDGNSPLHF.

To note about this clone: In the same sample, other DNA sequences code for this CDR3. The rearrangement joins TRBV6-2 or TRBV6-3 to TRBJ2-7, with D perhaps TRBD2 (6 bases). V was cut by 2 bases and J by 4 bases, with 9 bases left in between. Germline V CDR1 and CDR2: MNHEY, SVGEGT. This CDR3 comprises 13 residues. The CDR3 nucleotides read TGTGCCAGCAGTTACGTTAGCGGATACGAGCAGTACTTC. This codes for CASSYVSGYEQYF.

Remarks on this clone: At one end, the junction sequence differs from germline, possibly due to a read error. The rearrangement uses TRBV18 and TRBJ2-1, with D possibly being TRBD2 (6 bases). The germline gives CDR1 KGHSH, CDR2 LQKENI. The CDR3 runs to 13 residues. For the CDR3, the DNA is TGTGCCAGCTCACCGACCGCTCGCGGGGCTATGATCTTC. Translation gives CASSPTARGAMIF. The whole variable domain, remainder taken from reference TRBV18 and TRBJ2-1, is NAGVMQNPRHLVRRRGQEARLRCSPMKGHSHVYWYRQLPEEGLKFMVYLQKENIIDESGMPKERFSAEFPKEGPSILRIQQVVRGDSAAYFCASSPTARGAMIFGPGTRLTVL.

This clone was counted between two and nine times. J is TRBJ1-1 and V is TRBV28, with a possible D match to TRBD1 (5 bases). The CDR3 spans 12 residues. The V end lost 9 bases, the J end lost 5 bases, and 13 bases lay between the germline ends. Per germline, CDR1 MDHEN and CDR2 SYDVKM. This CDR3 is CASEGTETEAFF. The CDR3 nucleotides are TGTGCCAGTGAAGGGACGGAAACTGAAGCTTTCTTT.

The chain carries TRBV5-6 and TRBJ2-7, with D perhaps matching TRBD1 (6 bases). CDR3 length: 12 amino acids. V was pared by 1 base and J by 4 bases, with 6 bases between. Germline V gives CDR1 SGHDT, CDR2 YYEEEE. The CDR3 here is CASSLTGYEQYF. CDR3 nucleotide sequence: TGTGCCAGCAGCTTGACAGGGTACGAGCAGTACTTC.

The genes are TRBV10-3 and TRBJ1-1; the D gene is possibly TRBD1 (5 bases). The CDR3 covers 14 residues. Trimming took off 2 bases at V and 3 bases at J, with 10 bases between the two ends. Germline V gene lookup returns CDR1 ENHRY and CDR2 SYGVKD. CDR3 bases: TGTGCCATCAGTGAGGGGGCCCCTTACACTGAAGCTTTCTTT. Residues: CAISEGAPYTEAFF.

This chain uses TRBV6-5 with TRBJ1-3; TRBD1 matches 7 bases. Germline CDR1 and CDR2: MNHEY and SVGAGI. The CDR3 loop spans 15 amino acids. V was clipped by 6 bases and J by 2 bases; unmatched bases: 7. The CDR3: CASSTTGNPGNTIYF. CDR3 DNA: TGTGCCAGCAGCACGACAGGGAATCCTGGAAACACCATATATTTT.

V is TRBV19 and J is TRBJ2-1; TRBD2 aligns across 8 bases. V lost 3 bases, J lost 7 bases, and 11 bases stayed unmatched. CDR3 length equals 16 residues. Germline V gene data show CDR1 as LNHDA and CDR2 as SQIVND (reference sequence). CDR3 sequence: CASSIWAGGDLNEQFF. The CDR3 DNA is TGTGCCAGTAGTATTTGGGCCGGGGGGGATCTTAATGAGCAGTTCTTC. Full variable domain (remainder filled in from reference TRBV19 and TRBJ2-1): DGGITQSPKYLFRKEGQNVTLSCEQNLNHDAMYWYRQDPGQGLRLIYYSQIVNDFQKGDIAEGYSVSREKKESFPLTVTSAQKNPTAFYLCASSIWAGGDLNEQFFGPGTRLTVL.

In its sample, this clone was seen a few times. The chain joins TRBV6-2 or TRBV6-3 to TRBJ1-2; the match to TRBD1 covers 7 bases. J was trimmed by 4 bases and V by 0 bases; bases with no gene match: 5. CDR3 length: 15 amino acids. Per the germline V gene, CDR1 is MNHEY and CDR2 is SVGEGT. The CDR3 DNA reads TGTGCCAGCAGTTACTCCGAGGGGGCTCTCTATGGCTACACCTTC. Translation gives CASSYSEGALYGYTF.